This T cell receptor beta chain was captured by sequencing in a study of T cell repertoires in cytomegalovirus infection. Germline V gives CDR1 MNHNY, CDR2 SVGAGI (reference sequence). V lost 0 bases and J 4 bases, leaving 11 bases between the germline ends. The CDR3 totals 15 residues. This clonotype was detected many times. The target antigen is unknown. TCRdb itself ran the reads through MiXCR, one entry per CDR3 protein. Altogether 110,000 to 150,000 distinct CDR3 sequences are present, 30% to 40% being singletons, with the ten largest covering roughly 47%. This sequence originates from a human donor in good health (CMV status not recorded). Some clones in this sample may be carry-over from other donors' samples. This chain connects TRBV6-6 to TRBJ2-3, with D maybe TRBD1 (7 bases). The specimen comprised CD8+ T cells from cultured PBMCs, sampled from culture after CMV antigen stimulation. CDR3 sequence: CASSYSARGADTQYF. Here the CDR3 DNA reads TGTGCCAGCAGTTACTCGGCCAGGGGGGCAGATACGCAGTATTTT.